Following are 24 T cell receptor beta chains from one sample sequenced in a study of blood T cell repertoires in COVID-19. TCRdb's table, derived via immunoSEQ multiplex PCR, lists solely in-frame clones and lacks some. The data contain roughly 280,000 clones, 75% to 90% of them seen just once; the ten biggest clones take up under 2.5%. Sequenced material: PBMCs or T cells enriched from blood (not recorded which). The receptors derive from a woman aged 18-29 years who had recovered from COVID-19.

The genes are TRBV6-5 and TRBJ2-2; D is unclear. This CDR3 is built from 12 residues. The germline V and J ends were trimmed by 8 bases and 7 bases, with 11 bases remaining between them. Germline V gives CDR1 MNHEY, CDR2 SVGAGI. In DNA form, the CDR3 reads TGTGCCAGCTTGACTGGCGGCGGGGAGCTGTTTTTT. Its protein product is CASLTGGGELFF.

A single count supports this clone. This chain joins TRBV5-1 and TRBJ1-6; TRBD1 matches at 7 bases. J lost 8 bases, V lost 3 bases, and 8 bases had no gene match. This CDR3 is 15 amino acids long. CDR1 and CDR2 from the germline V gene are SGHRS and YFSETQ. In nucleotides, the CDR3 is TGCGCCAGCAGCTCCGAGACAGGGATTCATTCACCCCTCCACTTT. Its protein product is CASSSETGIHSPLHF.

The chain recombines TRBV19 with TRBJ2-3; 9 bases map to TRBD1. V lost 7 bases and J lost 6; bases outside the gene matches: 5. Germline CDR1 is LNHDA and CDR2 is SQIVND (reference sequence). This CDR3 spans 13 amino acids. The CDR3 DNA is TGTGCCAGTATCCCGGACAGGGGTGATACGCAGTATTTT. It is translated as CASIPDRGDTQYF.

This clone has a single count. CDR3 protein: CAISEGRGGSPLHF. CDR3 in DNA: TGTGCCATCAGTGAGGGCAGGGGCGGTTCACCCCTCCACTTT. This chain links TRBV10-3 with TRBJ1-6; maybe TRBD1 (6 bases). The germline V gene encodes CDR1 ENHRY and CDR2 SYGVKD. This CDR3 contains 14 residues. V lost 2 bases and J lost 9, with 11 bases in between.

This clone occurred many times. CDR3 DNA: TGTGCCAGCAGCGGGACAGGGAACTTCGGCTATGGCTACACCTTC. Residues: CASSGTGNFGYGYTF. V and J are TRBV5-4 and TRBJ1-2; 9 bases align to TRBD1. The length of the CDR3 is 15 residues. Trimming removed 4 bases from V and 4 bases from J; junction bases left unmatched: 8. Germline lookup yields CDR1 SGHNT and CDR2 YYREEE (reference sequence).

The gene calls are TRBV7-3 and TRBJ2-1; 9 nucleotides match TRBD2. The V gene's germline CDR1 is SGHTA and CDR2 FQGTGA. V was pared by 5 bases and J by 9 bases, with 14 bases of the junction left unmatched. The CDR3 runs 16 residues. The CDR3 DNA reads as TGTGCCAGCAGCCCCGATATGACTAGCGGTTTAAGTGAGCAGTTCTTC. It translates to CASSPDMTSGLSEQFF. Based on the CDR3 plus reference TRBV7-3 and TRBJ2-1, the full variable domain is GAGVSQTPSNKVTEKGKYVELRCDPISGHTALYWYRQSLGQGPEFLIYFQGTGAADDSGLPNDRFFAVRPEGSVSTLKIQRTERGDSAVYLCASSPDMTSGLSEQFFGPGTRLTVL.

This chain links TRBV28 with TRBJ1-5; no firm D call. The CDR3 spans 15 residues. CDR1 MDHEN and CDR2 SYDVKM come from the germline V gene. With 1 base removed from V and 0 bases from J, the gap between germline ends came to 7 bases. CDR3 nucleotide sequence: TGTGCCAGCAGTTTATCGGGTGGTAGCAATCAGCCCCAGCATTTT. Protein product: CASSLSGGSNQPQHF. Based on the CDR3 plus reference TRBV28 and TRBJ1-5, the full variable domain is DVKVTQSSRYLVKRTGEKVFLECVQDMDHENMFWYRQDPGLGLRLIYFSYDVKMKEKGDIPEGYSVSREKKERFSLILESASTNQTSMYLCASSLSGGSNQPQHFGDGTRLSIL.

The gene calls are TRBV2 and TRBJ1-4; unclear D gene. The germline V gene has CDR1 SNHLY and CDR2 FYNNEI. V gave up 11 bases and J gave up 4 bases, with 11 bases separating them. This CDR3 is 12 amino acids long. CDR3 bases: TGTGCCGGCAAAGGCGGTAATGAAAAACTGTTTTTT. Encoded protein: CAGKGGNEKLFF.

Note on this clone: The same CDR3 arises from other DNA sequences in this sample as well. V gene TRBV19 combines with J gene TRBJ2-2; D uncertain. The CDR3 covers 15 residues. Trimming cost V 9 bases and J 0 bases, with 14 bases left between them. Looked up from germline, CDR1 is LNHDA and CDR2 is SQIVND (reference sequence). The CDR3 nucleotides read TGTGCCAGCCGGCGCGGTACCGCGAACACCGGGGAGCTGTTTTTT. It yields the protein CASRRGTANTGELFF.

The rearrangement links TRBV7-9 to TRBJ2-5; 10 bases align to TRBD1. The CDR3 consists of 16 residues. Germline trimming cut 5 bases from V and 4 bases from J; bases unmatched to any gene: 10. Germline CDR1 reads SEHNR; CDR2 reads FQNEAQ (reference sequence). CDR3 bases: TGTGCCAGCAGCCAGATGGGGACAGGGGTTAGAGAGACCCAGTACTTC. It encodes CASSQMGTGVRETQYF.

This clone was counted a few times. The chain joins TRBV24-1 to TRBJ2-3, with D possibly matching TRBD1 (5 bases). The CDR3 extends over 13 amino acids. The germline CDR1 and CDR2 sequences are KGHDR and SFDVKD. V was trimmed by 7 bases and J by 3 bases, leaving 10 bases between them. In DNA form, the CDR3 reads TGTGCCACCAGCGAGCAGGGTACAGATACGCAGTATTTT. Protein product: CATSEQGTDTQYF.

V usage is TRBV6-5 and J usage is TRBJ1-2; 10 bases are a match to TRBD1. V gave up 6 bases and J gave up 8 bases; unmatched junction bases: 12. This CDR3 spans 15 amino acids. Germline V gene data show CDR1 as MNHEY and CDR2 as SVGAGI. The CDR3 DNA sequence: TGTGCCAGCAGAGTTAATGGTGGACAGGGGGGAGGCTACACCTTC. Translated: CASRVNGGQGGGYTF.

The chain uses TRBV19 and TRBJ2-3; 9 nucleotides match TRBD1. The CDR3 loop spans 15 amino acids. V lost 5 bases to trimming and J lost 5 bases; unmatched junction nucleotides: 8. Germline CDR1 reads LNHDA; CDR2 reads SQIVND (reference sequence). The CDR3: CASSRWDRVGDTQYF. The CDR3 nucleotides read TGTGCCAGTAGTCGGTGGGACAGGGTCGGAGATACGCAGTATTTT.

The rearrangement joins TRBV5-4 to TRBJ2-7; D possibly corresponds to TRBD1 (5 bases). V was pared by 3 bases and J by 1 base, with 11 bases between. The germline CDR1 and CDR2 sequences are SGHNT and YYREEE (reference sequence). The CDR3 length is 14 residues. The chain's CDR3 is CASSSDRISYEQYF. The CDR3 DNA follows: TGTGCCAGCAGCTCCGACAGAATATCCTACGAGCAGTACTTC.

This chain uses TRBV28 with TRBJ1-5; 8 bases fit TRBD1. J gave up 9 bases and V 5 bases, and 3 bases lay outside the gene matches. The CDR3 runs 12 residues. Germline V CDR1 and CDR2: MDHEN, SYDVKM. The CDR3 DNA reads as TGTGCCAGCAGTAACAGGGGGAGGCCCCAGCATTTT. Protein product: CASSNRGRPQHF.

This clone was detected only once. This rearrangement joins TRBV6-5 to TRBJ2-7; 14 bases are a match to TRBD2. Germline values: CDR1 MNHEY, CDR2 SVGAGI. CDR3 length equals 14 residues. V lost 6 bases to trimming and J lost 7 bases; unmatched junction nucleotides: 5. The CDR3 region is CASRQTSGGAEQYF. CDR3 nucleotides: TGTGCCAGCAGGCAGACTAGCGGGGGGGCGGAGCAGTACTTC.

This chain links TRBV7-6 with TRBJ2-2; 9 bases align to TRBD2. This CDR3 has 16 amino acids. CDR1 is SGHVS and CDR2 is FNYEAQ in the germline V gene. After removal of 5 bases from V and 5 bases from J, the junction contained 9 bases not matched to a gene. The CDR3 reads CASSPLAGMETGELFF. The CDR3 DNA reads TGTGCCAGCAGCCCCCTAGCGGGGATGGAGACCGGGGAGCTGTTTTTT.

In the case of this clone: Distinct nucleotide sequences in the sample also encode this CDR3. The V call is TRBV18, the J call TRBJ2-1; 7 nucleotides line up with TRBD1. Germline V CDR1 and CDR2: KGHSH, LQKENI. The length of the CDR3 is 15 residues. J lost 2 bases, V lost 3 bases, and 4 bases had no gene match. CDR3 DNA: TGTGCCAGCTCACCGGGACAGTCTCCCTACAATGAGCAGTTCTTC. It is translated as CASSPGQSPYNEQFF. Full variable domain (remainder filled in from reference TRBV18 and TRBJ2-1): NAGVMQNPRHLVRRRGQEARLRCSPMKGHSHVYWYRQLPEEGLKFMVYLQKENIIDESGMPKERFSAEFPKEGPSILRIQQVVRGDSAAYFCASSPGQSPYNEQFFGPGTRLTVL.

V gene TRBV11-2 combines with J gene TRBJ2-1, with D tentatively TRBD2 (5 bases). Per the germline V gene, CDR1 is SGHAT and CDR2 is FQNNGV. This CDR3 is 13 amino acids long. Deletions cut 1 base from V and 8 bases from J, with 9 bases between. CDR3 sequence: CASSLVYGDEQFF. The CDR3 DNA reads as TGTGCCAGCAGCTTAGTCTACGGGGATGAGCAGTTCTTC.

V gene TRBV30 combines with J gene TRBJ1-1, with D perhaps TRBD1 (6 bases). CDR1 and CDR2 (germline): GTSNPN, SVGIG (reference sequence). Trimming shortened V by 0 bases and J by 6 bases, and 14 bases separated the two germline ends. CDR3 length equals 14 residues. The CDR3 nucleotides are TGTGCCTGGAGTGTACTACAGGGTACGGCTGAAGCTTTCTTT. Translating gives CAWSVLQGTAEAFF.

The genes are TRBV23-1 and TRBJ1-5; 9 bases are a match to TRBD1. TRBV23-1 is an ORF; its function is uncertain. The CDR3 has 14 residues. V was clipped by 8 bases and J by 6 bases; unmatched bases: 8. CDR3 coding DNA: TGCGCCAGCGGGAAACAGGGGGCGACTCAGCCCCAGCATTTT. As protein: CASGKQGATQPQHF.

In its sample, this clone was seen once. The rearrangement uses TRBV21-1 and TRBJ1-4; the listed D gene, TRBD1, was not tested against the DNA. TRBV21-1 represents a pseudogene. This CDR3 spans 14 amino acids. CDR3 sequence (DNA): TGTGCCAGCAGACGGGAGAGGGGGCGGGAAAAACTGTTTTTT. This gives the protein CASRRERGREKLFF.

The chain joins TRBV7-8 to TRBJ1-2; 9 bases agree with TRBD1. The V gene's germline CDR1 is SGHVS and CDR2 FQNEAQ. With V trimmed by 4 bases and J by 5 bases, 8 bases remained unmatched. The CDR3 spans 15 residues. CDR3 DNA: TGTGCCAGCAGCTCCTTGGACAGGGGAGGTTATGGCTACACCTTC. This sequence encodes CASSSLDRGGYGYTF.

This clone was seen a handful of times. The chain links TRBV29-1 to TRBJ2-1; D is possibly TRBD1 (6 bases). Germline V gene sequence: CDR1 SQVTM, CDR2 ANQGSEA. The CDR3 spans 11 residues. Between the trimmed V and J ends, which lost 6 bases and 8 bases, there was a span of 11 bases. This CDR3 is CSVSRGDEQFF. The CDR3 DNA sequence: TGCAGCGTCAGCAGGGGAGATGAGCAGTTCTTC.